The rows below give T cell receptor beta chains drawn from one sample of a study of human T cells and chemical hapten exposure. TCRdb passed the RACE reads through MiXCR, listing each CDR3 protein once. The data hold 90,000 to 140,000 distinct CDR3 sequences, with 30% to 35% observed a single time. Material: whole blood, obtained in connection with sensitization to the hapten diphenylcyclopropenone (DPC). The receptors were sampled from a man in his forties with alopecia areata. Some clones in this sample may be carry-over from other donors' samples. The CDR3 runs from the conserved cysteine through the conserved F or W. The D gene is left open where the match is weak. Clone size is given for some rows only: seen once, a few or many times, or a class if the clone is expanded.

d_call: TRBD1
j_call: TRBJ2-5
clone_size: -
v_call: TRBV7-7
cdr3_aa: CASSLGIAGGEETQYF
cdr3_nt: TGTGCTAGCAGCTTAGGGATTGCAGGGGGCGAGGAGACCCAGTACTTC

d_call: -
j_call: TRBJ1-3
clone_size: -
v_call: TRBV4-3
cdr3_aa: CASSQAGLFSGNTIYF
cdr3_nt: TGCGCCAGCAGCCAAGCAGGATTATTCTCTGGAAACACCATATATTTT

d_call: TRBD1
j_call: TRBJ2-5
clone_size: -
v_call: TRBV12-3/TRBV12-4
cdr3_aa: CASSPLTGWETQYF
cdr3_nt: TGTGCCAGCAGTCCTTTGACAGGGTGGGAGACCCAGTACTTC

d_call: TRBD1
j_call: TRBJ1-1
clone_size: -
v_call: TRBV5-8
cdr3_aa: CASSLGDRESTEAFF
cdr3_nt: TGTGCCAGCAGCTTGGGGGACAGGGAGAGCACTGAAGCTTTCTTT

d_call: TRBD1
j_call: TRBJ2-1
clone_size: -
v_call: TRBV29-1
cdr3_aa: CSVEVGRGLNNEQFF
cdr3_nt: TGCAGCGTTGAAGTAGGCAGGGGGCTCAACAATGAGCAGTTCTTC

d_call: TRBD1
j_call: TRBJ1-6
clone_size: -
v_call: TRBV6-5
cdr3_aa: CASSYSSFLQGLSPLHF
cdr3_nt: TGTGCCAGCAGTTACTCCTCGTTTTTACAGGGGCTTTCACCCCTCCACTTT

d_call: -
j_call: TRBJ1-1
clone_size: -
v_call: TRBV20-1
cdr3_aa: CSAPYGRTYTEAFF
cdr3_nt: TGCAGTGCCCCTTACGGACGGACGTACACTGAAGCTTTCTTT

d_call: -
j_call: TRBJ1-2
clone_size: few
v_call: TRBV29-1
cdr3_aa: CSALTGNYGYTF
cdr3_nt: TGCAGCGCCTTGACAGGAAACTATGGCTACACCTTC

d_call: -
j_call: TRBJ2-3
clone_size: -
v_call: TRBV3-2
cdr3_aa: CASSQEGPGLAGRTDTQYF
cdr3_nt: TGTGCCAGCAGCCAAGAGGGGCCGGGACTAGCGGGTCGGACAGATACGCAGTATTTT

d_call: -
j_call: TRBJ1-5
clone_size: few
v_call: TRBV12-3/TRBV12-4
cdr3_aa: CASSLGTASNQPQHF
cdr3_nt: TGTGCCAGCAGTTTAGGGACAGCTAGCAATCAGCCCCAGCATTTT

d_call: -
j_call: TRBJ2-1
clone_size: -
v_call: TRBV7-8
cdr3_aa: CASRRTTNEQFF
cdr3_nt: TGTGCCAGCAGAAGGACTACCAATGAGCAGTTCTTC

d_call: -
j_call: TRBJ1-1
clone_size: -
v_call: TRBV6-2/TRBV6-3
cdr3_aa: CASSYSTLPEAFF
cdr3_nt: TGTGCCAGCAGTTACTCCACCCTACCTGAAGCTTTCTTT

d_call: -
j_call: TRBJ2-5
clone_size: -
v_call: TRBV12-3/TRBV12-4
cdr3_aa: CASSLSATQETQYF
cdr3_nt: TGTGCCAGCAGTTTATCGGCTACCCAAGAGACCCAGTACTTC

d_call: TRBD1
j_call: TRBJ2-1
clone_size: few
v_call: TRBV10-3
cdr3_aa: CAFRRQGGNNEQFF
cdr3_nt: TGTGCCTTTCGACGACAGGGGGGAAACAATGAGCAGTTCTTC

d_call: TRBD1
j_call: TRBJ1-5
clone_size: -
v_call: TRBV6-5
cdr3_aa: CASRRGGTDSSNQPQHF
cdr3_nt: TGTGCCAGCAGACGGGGGGGGACAGATTCTAGCAATCAGCCCCAGCATTTT

d_call: -
j_call: TRBJ2-3
clone_size: few
v_call: TRBV29-1
cdr3_aa: CSGDRGTDTQYF
cdr3_nt: TGCAGCGGTGACCGAGGCACAGATACGCAGTATTTT

d_call: TRBD2
j_call: TRBJ2-3
clone_size: -
v_call: TRBV7-2
cdr3_aa: CASSKGGLAGSTDTQYF
cdr3_nt: TGTGCCAGCAGCAAAGGGGGACTAGCGGGCTCCACAGATACGCAGTATTTT

d_call: TRBD1
j_call: TRBJ2-1
clone_size: -
v_call: TRBV6-2/TRBV6-3
cdr3_aa: CASSYETGGLFRNEQFF
cdr3_nt: TGTGCCAGCAGTTACGAGACAGGGGGTTTATTTCGCAATGAGCAGTTCTTC

d_call: TRBD1
j_call: TRBJ2-7
clone_size: -
v_call: TRBV30
cdr3_aa: CAWSPRTGLIGFGGVDYEQYF
cdr3_nt: TGTGCCTGGAGCCCCAGGACAGGGCTTATAGGTTTTGGCGGGGTTGACTACGAGCAGTACTTC

d_call: TRBD1
j_call: TRBJ1-4
clone_size: -
v_call: TRBV12-3/TRBV12-4
cdr3_aa: CASSITPGTGPVIF
cdr3_nt: TGTGCCAGCAGTATCACCCCCGGGACAGGGCCCGTCATTTTT

d_call: TRBD1
j_call: TRBJ1-4
clone_size: -
v_call: TRBV7-2
cdr3_aa: CASSSGTAKNEKLFF
cdr3_nt: TGTGCCAGCAGCTCTGGGACAGCCAAGAATGAAAAACTGTTTTTT

d_call: TRBD2
j_call: TRBJ2-3
clone_size: once
v_call: TRBV20-1
cdr3_aa: CSALPGLAGGTSTDTQYF
cdr3_nt: TGCAGTGCTCTACCAGGACTAGCGGGAGGAACTAGCACAGATACGCAGTATTTT

d_call: TRBD2
j_call: TRBJ2-1
clone_size: -
v_call: TRBV7-6
cdr3_aa: CASSFPGGEAPINNEQFF
cdr3_nt: TGTGCCAGCAGCTTCCCCGGGGGGGAAGCTCCCATTAATAATGAGCAGTTCTTC

d_call: TRBD2
j_call: TRBJ2-3
clone_size: -
v_call: TRBV20-1
cdr3_aa: CSARSGGPTDTQYF
cdr3_nt: TGCAGTGCTAGGTCGGGAGGGCCTACAGATACGCAGTATTTT

d_call: TRBD2
j_call: TRBJ2-5
clone_size: -
v_call: TRBV7-2
cdr3_aa: CASSLGTSQYF
cdr3_nt: TGTGCCAGCAGCTTAGGGACTAGCCAGTACTTC

d_call: -
j_call: TRBJ2-6
clone_size: few
v_call: TRBV7-9
cdr3_aa: CASSPPGPAGVLTF
cdr3_nt: TGTGCCAGCAGCCCACCAGGGCCTGCCGGCGTCCTGACTTTC

d_call: TRBD1
j_call: TRBJ1-3
clone_size: few
v_call: TRBV5-1
cdr3_aa: CASSLGVPRTGYSGNTIYF
cdr3_nt: TGCGCCAGCAGCTTGGGAGTCCCGCGGACAGGGTACTCTGGAAACACCATATATTTT

d_call: -
j_call: TRBJ2-4
clone_size: -
v_call: TRBV20-1
cdr3_aa: CSASLSGENIQYF
cdr3_nt: TGCAGTGCTAGTTTGTCGGGGGAGAACATTCAGTACTTC

d_call: TRBD1
j_call: TRBJ2-5
clone_size: few
v_call: TRBV19
cdr3_aa: CATEARGRGETQYF
cdr3_nt: TGTGCCACCGAAGCCAGGGGGCGCGGGGAGACCCAGTACTTC

d_call: TRBD1
j_call: TRBJ2-5
clone_size: -
v_call: TRBV6-5
cdr3_aa: CASTPGQGSSETQYF
cdr3_nt: TGTGCCAGTACCCCGGGACAGGGGAGTTCAGAGACCCAGTACTTC

d_call: TRBD1
j_call: TRBJ2-3
clone_size: -
v_call: TRBV29-1
cdr3_aa: CSVGGGFEDTQYF
cdr3_nt: TGCAGCGTTGGAGGGGGCTTTGAAGATACGCAGTATTTT

d_call: TRBD2
j_call: TRBJ2-3
clone_size: -
v_call: TRBV7-2
cdr3_aa: CASSLEVAGGLTDTQYF
cdr3_nt: TGTGCCAGCAGCTTAGAGGTCGCGGGAGGGTTAACAGATACGCAGTATTTT

d_call: TRBD1
j_call: TRBJ2-3
clone_size: -
v_call: TRBV5-1
cdr3_aa: CASSLAGTGTDTQYF
cdr3_nt: TGCGCCAGCAGCTTGGCCGGGACAGGGACAGATACGCAGTATTTT